The present TCR beta chain was sequenced within a study of blood T cell repertoires in COVID-19. About the study: Italy, Spain and the United States were the sources of the convalescent and acute COVID-19 samples. In each case, the material was cDNA or gDNA derived from T cells, B-cell-depleted T cells, or PBMCs.

Method: immunoSEQ multiplex PCR; TCRdb's copy keeps in-frame clones and lacks some. The profile covers some 170,000 clones, with more than 60% appearing a single time and around 2.8% taken by the ten largest. The CDR3 is 15 amino acids. Between the trimmed V and J ends, which lost 6 bases and 0 bases, there was a span of 14 bases. Germline values: CDR1 MNHEY, CDR2 SVGAGI. V usage is TRBV6-5 and J usage is TRBJ1-1; a weak D match, TRBD1 (6 bases). The sequence was obtained from a man in his 70s with acute or convalescent COVID-19. Source material: peripheral blood. CDR3 sequence reads: CASRLTGQMNTEAFF. DNA for the CDR3: TGTGCCAGCAGACTGACGGGACAAATGAACACTGAAGCTTTCTTT.